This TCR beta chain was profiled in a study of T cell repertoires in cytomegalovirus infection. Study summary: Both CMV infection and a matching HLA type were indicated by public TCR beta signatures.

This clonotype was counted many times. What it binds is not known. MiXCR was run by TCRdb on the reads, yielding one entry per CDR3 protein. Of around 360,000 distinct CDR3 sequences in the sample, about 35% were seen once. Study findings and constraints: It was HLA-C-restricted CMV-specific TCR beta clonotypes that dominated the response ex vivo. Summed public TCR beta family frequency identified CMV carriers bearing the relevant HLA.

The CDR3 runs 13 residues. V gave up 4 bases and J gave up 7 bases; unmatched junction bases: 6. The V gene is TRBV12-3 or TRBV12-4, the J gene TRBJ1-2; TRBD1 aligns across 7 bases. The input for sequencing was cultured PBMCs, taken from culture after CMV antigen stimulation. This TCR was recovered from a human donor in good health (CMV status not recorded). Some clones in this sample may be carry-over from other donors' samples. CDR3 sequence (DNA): TGTGCCAGCAGTTCCCAGGGGGGCATTGGCTACACCTTC. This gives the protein CASSSQGGIGYTF.